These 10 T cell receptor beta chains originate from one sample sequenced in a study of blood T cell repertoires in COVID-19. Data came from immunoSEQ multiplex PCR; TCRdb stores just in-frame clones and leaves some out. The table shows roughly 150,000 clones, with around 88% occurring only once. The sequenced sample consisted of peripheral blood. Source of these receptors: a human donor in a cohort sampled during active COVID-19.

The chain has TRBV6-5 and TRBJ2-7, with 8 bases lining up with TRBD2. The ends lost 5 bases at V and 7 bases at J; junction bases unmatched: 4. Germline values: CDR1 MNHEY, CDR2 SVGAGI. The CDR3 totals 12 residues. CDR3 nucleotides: TGTGCCAGCAGTCGGGGGGGCAGAGAGCAGTACTTC. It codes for CASSRGGREQYF.

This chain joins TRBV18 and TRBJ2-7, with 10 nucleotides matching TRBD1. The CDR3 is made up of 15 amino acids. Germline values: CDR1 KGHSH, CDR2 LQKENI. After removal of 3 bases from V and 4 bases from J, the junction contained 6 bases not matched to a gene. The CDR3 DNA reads TGTGCCAGCTCACCGAATCCGGGACAGGGGTACGAGCAGTACTTC. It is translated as CASSPNPGQGYEQYF.

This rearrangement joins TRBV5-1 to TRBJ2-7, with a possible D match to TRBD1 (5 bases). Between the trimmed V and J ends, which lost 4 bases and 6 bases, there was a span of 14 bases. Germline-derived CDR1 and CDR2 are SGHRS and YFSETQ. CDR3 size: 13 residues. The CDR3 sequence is CASSPDTVGEQYF. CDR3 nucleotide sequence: TGCGCCAGCAGCCCGGACACCGTGGGCGAGCAGTACTTC.

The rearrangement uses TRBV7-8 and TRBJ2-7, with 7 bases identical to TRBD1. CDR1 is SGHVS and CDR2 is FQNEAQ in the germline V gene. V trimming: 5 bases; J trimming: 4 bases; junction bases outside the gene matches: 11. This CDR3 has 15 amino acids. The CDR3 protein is CASSTTGVRFYEQYF. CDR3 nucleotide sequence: TGTGCCAGCAGCACCACAGGGGTTCGGTTTTACGAGCAGTACTTC.

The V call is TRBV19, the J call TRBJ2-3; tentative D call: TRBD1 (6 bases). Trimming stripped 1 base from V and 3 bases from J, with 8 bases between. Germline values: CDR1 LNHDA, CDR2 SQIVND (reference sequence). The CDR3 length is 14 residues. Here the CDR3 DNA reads TGTGCCAGTAGTATAGCCGGACAGACAGATACGCAGTATTTT. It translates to CASSIAGQTDTQYF.

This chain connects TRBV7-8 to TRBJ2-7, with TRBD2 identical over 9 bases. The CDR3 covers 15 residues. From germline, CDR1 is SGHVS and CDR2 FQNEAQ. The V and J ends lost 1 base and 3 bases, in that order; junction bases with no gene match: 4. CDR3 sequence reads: CASSLVGREGYEQYF. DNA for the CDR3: TGTGCCAGCAGCTTAGTTGGGCGGGAGGGCTACGAGCAGTACTTC.

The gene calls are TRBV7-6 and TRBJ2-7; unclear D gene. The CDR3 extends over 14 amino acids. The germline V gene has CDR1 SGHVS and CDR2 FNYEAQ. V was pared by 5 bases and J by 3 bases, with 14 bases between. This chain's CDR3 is CASSSNSLGYEQYF. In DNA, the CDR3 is TGTGCCAGCAGCAGTAACAGTTTAGGCTACGAGCAGTACTTC.

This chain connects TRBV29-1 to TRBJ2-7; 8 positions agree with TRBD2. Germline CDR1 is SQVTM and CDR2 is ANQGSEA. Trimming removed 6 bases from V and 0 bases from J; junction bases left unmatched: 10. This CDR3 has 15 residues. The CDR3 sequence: CSVATSGQPSYEQYF. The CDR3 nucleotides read TGCAGCGTCGCTACTAGCGGACAACCCTCCTACGAGCAGTACTTC.

The DNA of the CDR3 is TGTGCCAGCAGAAACGGGTACTCCTACGAGCAGTACTTC. It codes for CASRNGYSYEQYF. The chain combines TRBV6-5 with TRBJ2-7; D gene unclear. Trimming left V 6 bases short and J 0 bases short, with 9 bases between. This CDR3 spans 13 amino acids. CDR1 is MNHEY, CDR2 SVGAGI, per germline.

The CDR3 spells CASSPRTGGAIDGYTF. CDR3 coding DNA: TGTGCCAGCAGCCCGAGGACAGGGGGCGCAATCGATGGCTACACCTTC. This sequence joins TRBV9 and TRBJ1-2, with 11 bases fitting TRBD1. Germline CDR1 reads SGDLS; CDR2 reads YYNGEE. V dropped 4 bases and J dropped 6; count of bases not matched to a gene: 11. There are 16 residues in the CDR3.